These 31 T cell receptor beta chains came from one sample sequenced in a study of CD8+ T cells in alopecia areata. RNA, once extracted, was reverse transcribed into cDNA for use as the sequencing template. Method: immunoSEQ multiplex PCR; TCRdb's copy keeps in-frame clones and lacks some. Among 170,000 or so clones listed, about 60% were seen once. As to treatment: oral pan-JAK inhibitor, 5-10 mg twice daily. Sample: CD8+ T cells sorted from blood, taken at week 24, from a patient treated with tofacitinib. The receptor set was obtained from a human donor with alopecia areata.

This clone was seen a few times. This chain links TRBV7-8 with TRBJ2-1; the D gene is possibly TRBD2 (7 bases). The CDR3 covers 15 residues. Germline V gene sequence: CDR1 SGHVS, CDR2 FQNEAQ. The germline V and J ends were trimmed by 2 bases and 5 bases, with 13 bases remaining between them. DNA of the CDR3: TGTGCCAGCAGCTTACTCGGGGGGCCAGACAATGAGCAGTTCTTC. This gives the protein CASSLLGGPDNEQFF. Using reference TRBV7-8 and TRBJ2-1 for the parts outside the CDR3, the full variable domain is GAGVSQSPRYKVAKRGQDVALRCDPISGHVSLFWYQQALGQGPEFLTYFQNEAQLDKSGLPSDRFFAERPEGSVSTLKIQRTQQEDSAVYLCASSLLGGPDNEQFFGPGTRLTVL.

This CDR3 is CASSLVPGGQETQYF. CDR3 coding DNA: TGTGCCAGCAGCTTAGTCCCGGGGGGCCAAGAGACCCAGTACTTC. V is TRBV7-2 and J is TRBJ2-5, with TRBD2 matching over 7 bases. V shed 1 base, J shed 1 base, and the junction held 3 bases outside the gene matches. Germline loops: CDR1 SGHTA, CDR2 FQGNSA. This CDR3 has 15 amino acids.

As regards this clone: An end of the junction does not agree with germline; a read error may underlie this. V usage is TRBV13 and J usage is TRBJ2-1; 13 bases match TRBD2. The CDR3 has 16 residues. Per the germline V gene, CDR1 is PRHDT and CDR2 is FYEKMQ (reference sequence). The CDR3 region is CASSLGWWTSGGRRVF. The CDR3 nucleotides read TGTGCCAGCAGCCTAGGCTGGTGGACTAGCGGGGGCCGCAGGGTCTTC. The complete variable domain, with remaining parts taken from reference TRBV13 and TRBJ2-1, reads AAGVIQSPRHLIKEKRETATLKCYPIPRHDTVYWYQQGPGQDPQFLISFYEKMQSDKGSIPDRFSAQQFSDYHSELNMSSLELGDSALYFCASSLGWWTSGGRRVFGPGTRLTVL.

J is TRBJ2-3 and V is TRBV4-1; unclear D gene. V was trimmed by 0 bases and J by 3 bases, leaving 13 bases between them. This CDR3 comprises 16 residues. The germline V gene encodes CDR1 MGHRA and CDR2 YSYEKL. The CDR3 DNA is TGCGCCAGCAGCCAAGAACATGCCCCTTGGACAGATACGCAGTATTTT. It is translated as CASSQEHAPWTDTQYF.

V usage is TRBV13 and J usage is TRBJ2-5; possibly TRBD2 for D (7 bases). The DNA end lines up better with TRBJ2-7; the J call may be wrong. CDR1 is PRHDT and CDR2 is FYEKMQ in the germline V gene (reference sequence). The CDR3 runs 13 residues. The CDR3 loop reads CASMGGPSYEQYF. CDR3 nucleotides: TGTGCCAGCATGGGGGGGCCAAGCTACGAGCAGTACTTC.

Comment on this clone: Other DNA sequences in this sample translate to the same CDR3. This chain's CDR3 is CASSGGTGEQYF. As DNA, the CDR3 is TGTGCCAGCAGCGGGGGGACGGGCGAGCAGTACTTC. This chain joins TRBV5-6 and TRBJ2-7; TRBD2 might be the D (6 bases). The V end lost 4 bases, the J end lost 6 bases, and 11 bases lay between the germline ends. Germline lookup yields CDR1 SGHDT and CDR2 YYEEEE. This CDR3 region has 12 residues.

V and J are TRBV5-5 and TRBJ2-7; 10 bases align to TRBD1. Germline lookup yields CDR1 SGHKS and CDR2 YYEKEE (reference sequence). This CDR3 region has 15 residues. V lost 4 bases and J lost 2; bases outside the gene matches: 6. CDR3 protein: CASSQDRGVPYEQYF. Written as DNA, the CDR3 is TGTGCCAGCAGCCAGGACAGGGGGGTTCCCTACGAGCAGTACTTC.

The table lists this clone with a few counts. The V and J genes are TRBV14 and TRBJ1-1; D is unclear. Trimming left V 4 bases short and J 10 bases short, with 19 bases between. Germline-derived CDR1 and CDR2 are SGHDN and FVKESK. The CDR3 extends over 14 amino acids. The CDR3 sequence is CASSPESQPMAAFF. The CDR3 DNA is TGTGCCAGCAGCCCCGAGTCCCAGCCCATGGCAGCTTTCTTT.

The gene calls are TRBV10-3 and TRBJ1-5; 8 bases match TRBD1. The V and J ends lost 5 bases and 7 bases, in that order; junction bases with no gene match: 4. Germline V gives CDR1 ENHRY, CDR2 SYGVKD. CDR3 size: 13 residues. The CDR3 region has the DNA TGTGCCATCAGTTCAGGGGGCAGGCAGCCCCAGCATTTT. This translates into CAISSGGRQPQHF.

The chain links TRBV13 to TRBJ2-1; 11 bases align to TRBD2. V trimming: 2 bases; J trimming: 6 bases; junction bases outside the gene matches: 3. The germline gives CDR1 PRHDT, CDR2 FYEKMQ (reference sequence). This CDR3 has 15 amino acids. The CDR3 nucleotides are TGTGCCAGCAGCTTACCTAGCGGGGGGACCAATGAGCAGTTCTTC. It codes for CASSLPSGGTNEQFF.

This sequence joins TRBV7-2 and TRBJ2-7; D may be TRBD2 (6 bases). The CDR3 runs to 14 residues. Between the trimmed V and J ends, which lost 1 base and 4 bases, there was a span of 11 bases. CDR1 is SGHTA, CDR2 FQGNSA, per germline. The CDR3 spells CASSLGDSGYEQYF. The CDR3 DNA is TGTGCCAGCAGCTTAGGGGACTCTGGGTACGAGCAGTACTTC.

The rearrangement uses TRBV6-5 and TRBJ2-7; a possible D gene is TRBD1 (6 bases). Germline CDR1 MNHEY, CDR2 SVGAGI. This CDR3 spans 15 amino acids. V lost 0 bases, J lost 2 bases, and 11 bases lay in between. In nucleotides, the CDR3 is TGTGCCAGCAGTTACTCGACAGGTTCAGCCTACGAGCAGTACTTC. Amino acids: CASSYSTGSAYEQYF.

The chain employs TRBV27 and TRBJ2-3; 9 nucleotides agree with TRBD1. V gave up 7 bases and J gave up 0 bases; unmatched junction bases: 5. The CDR3 is 15 amino acids. Germline-derived CDR1 and CDR2 are MNHEY and SMNVEV (reference sequence). The CDR3 sequence is CASTGQGLSTDTQYF. The CDR3 region has the DNA TGTGCCAGCACCGGACAGGGGCTGAGCACAGATACGCAGTATTTT.

This chain connects TRBV29-1 to TRBJ2-7; TRBD1 matches at 7 bases. V gave up 1 base and J gave up 2 bases; unmatched junction bases: 5. There are 14 residues in the CDR3. The germline CDR1 and CDR2 sequences are SQVTM and ANQGSEA. CDR3 DNA sequence: TGCAGCGTTGAAGTTGTGCAGGGGGCCTACGAGCAGTACTTC. Translating it yields CSVEVVQGAYEQYF.

This chain links TRBV4-1 with TRBJ2-1; 9 bases are shared with TRBD1. CDR1 and CDR2 (germline): MGHRA, YSYEKL. The V and J ends lost 1 base and 8 bases, in that order; junction bases with no gene match: 6. This CDR3 spans 15 amino acids. The CDR3 DNA follows: TGCGCCAGCAGCCAAGGCCTGGACAGGGGCCATGAGCAGTTCTTC. Translated, it gives CASSQGLDRGHEQFF.

As regards this clone: The sample has other DNA sequences that encode this CDR3 too. V is TRBV29-1 and J is TRBJ2-5, with a possible D match to TRBD1 (5 bases). CDR1 is SQVTM, CDR2 ANQGSEA, per germline. The CDR3 sequence is 11 residues long. The ends were cut back, 3 bases at V and 3 bases at J, with 5 bases in the middle. The chain's CDR3 is CSVDREETQYF. The CDR3 DNA reads as TGCAGCGTTGACAGGGAAGAGACCCAGTACTTC. The full variable domain, rest sourced from reference TRBV29-1 and TRBJ2-5, is SAVISQKPSRDICQRGTSLTIQCQVDSQVTMMFWYRQQPGQSLTLIATANQGSEATYESGFVIDKFPISRPNLTFSTLTVSNMSPEDSSIYLCSVDREETQYFGPGTRLLVL.

This clone was seen only a few times. J is TRBJ2-3 and V is TRBV27; maybe TRBD2 (6 bases). The CDR3 runs 16 residues. The V end lost 0 bases, the J end lost 1 base, and 11 bases lay between the germline ends. In germline, CDR1 is MNHEY, CDR2 SMNVEV (reference sequence). The CDR3 region has the DNA TGTGCCAGCAGTTTATCACTAGCCTTAGGCACAGATACGCAGTATTTT. This gives the protein CASSLSLALGTDTQYF.

This clone was recorded a few times. The chain recombines TRBV4-2 with TRBJ2-7, with TRBD1 as a possible D gene (6 bases). This CDR3 contains 13 residues. V lost 5 bases to trimming and J lost 5 bases, with 13 bases between them. The germline CDR1 and CDR2 sequences are LGHNA and YNFKEQ. CDR3 sequence: CASSESGVDEQYF. CDR3 sequence (DNA): TGTGCCAGCAGCGAATCAGGGGTCGACGAGCAGTACTTC.

A word on this clone: Other DNA sequences in this specimen translate into the identical CDR3. This chain connects TRBV6-5 to TRBJ2-5; D unresolved. CDR3 length: 11 amino acids. Germline V gene sequence: CDR1 MNHEY, CDR2 SVGAGI. V dropped 3 bases and J dropped 5 bases, with 4 bases sitting between them. CDR3 in DNA: TGTGCCAGCAGTTATGGGGAGACCCAGTACTTC. Translated, it gives CASSYGETQYF.

The rearrangement uses TRBV5-6 and TRBJ1-1, with no clear D. CDR1 and CDR2 (germline): SGHDT, YYEEEE. V was clipped by 3 bases and J by 3 bases, with 9 bases between them. This CDR3 comprises 13 residues. The CDR3 is CASSSWVDTEAFF. The CDR3 DNA is TGTGCCAGCAGCTCCTGGGTAGACACTGAAGCTTTCTTT.

This clone was detected once. The chain couples TRBV9 to TRBJ1-6, with unresolved D. Germline V gives CDR1 SGDLS, CDR2 YYNGEE. CDR3 length: 15 amino acids. With 3 bases removed from V and 7 bases from J, the gap between germline ends came to 14 bases. The CDR3 sequence is CASSASGTTNSPLHF. The CDR3 region has the DNA TGTGCCAGCAGCGCCAGTGGAACAACAAATTCACCCCTCCACTTT.

The chain links TRBV29-1 to TRBJ2-1; 7 nucleotides match TRBD2. The junction had 6 bases not matched to a gene; V was cut back by 5 bases and J by 5 bases. CDR3 size: 13 residues. Per germline, CDR1 SQVTM and CDR2 ANQGSEA. CDR3 DNA: TGCAGCGTTCGAGGGACTAACCACAATGAGCAGTTCTTC. As protein: CSVRGTNHNEQFF.

V and J are TRBV29-1 and TRBJ1-1, with D hard to call. V was clipped by 4 bases and J by 0 bases, with 9 bases between them. The CDR3 consists of 13 residues. Germline loops: CDR1 SQVTM, CDR2 ANQGSEA. CDR3 region: CSVAQEMNTEAFF. CDR3 sequence (DNA): TGCAGCGTTGCGCAGGAGATGAACACTGAAGCTTTCTTT.

This chain connects TRBV7-3 to TRBJ2-5; 12 bases map to TRBD2. Trimming at V came to 3 bases and at J to 3 bases, leaving 8 bases not matched to a gene. Germline CDR1 SGHTA, CDR2 FQGTGA. The CDR3 consists of 17 residues. The chain's CDR3 is CASSLSTGLAGEETQYF. For the CDR3, the DNA is TGTGCCAGCAGCTTGAGCACGGGACTAGCGGGCGAAGAGACCCAGTACTTC.

This sequence joins TRBV13 and TRBJ2-1; a possible D gene is TRBD2 (5 bases). The CDR3 is 15 amino acids. The germline V gene has CDR1 PRHDT and CDR2 FYEKMQ (reference sequence). V gave up 4 bases and J gave up 4 bases, with 14 bases separating them. The CDR3 is CASSSPGGQYNEQFF. DNA for the CDR3: TGTGCCAGCAGCTCCCCCGGCGGGCAGTACAATGAGCAGTTCTTC.

DNA for the CDR3: TGTGCCAGCAGTTTGTTTCAGGGGTGGGCTGAAGCTTTCTTT. It encodes CASSLFQGWAEAFF. The genes are TRBV27 and TRBJ1-1; TRBD1 might be the D (6 bases). Trimming took 3 bases from V and 6 from J, leaving 14 bases between them. The CDR3 contains 14 residues. Germline lookup yields CDR1 MNHEY and CDR2 SMNVEV (reference sequence).

V usage is TRBV7-9 and J usage is TRBJ1-1; D not certain. The CDR3 is made up of 9 amino acids. Germline V gives CDR1 SEHNR, CDR2 FQNEAQ (reference sequence). V lost 8 bases, J lost 4 bases, and 2 bases lay in between. This CDR3 reads CASSTEAFF. The CDR3 bases are TGTGCCAGCTCCACTGAAGCTTTCTTT.

In its sample, this clone was seen a few times. This chain links TRBV7-9 with TRBJ2-3, with D perhaps matching TRBD1 or TRBD2 (5 bases each). Germline V gives CDR1 SEHNR, CDR2 FQNEAQ (reference sequence). The CDR3 runs 14 residues. V dropped 0 bases and J dropped 6 bases, with 10 bases sitting between them. CDR3 sequence: CASSLAGATDTQYF. CDR3 bases: TGTGCCAGCAGCTTAGCCGGGGCCACCGATACGCAGTATTTT. The whole variable domain, remainder taken from reference TRBV7-9 and TRBJ2-3, is DTGVSQNPRHKITKRGQNVTFRCDPISEHNRLYWYRQTLGQGPEFLTYFQNEAQLEKSRLLSDRFSAERPKGSFSTLEIQRTEQGDSAMYLCASSLAGATDTQYFGPGTRLTVL.

V gene TRBV18 combines with J gene TRBJ2-7, with 10 bases identical to TRBD1. J lost 0 bases, V lost 1 base, and 0 bases had no gene match. The CDR3 loop spans 15 amino acids. CDR1 is KGHSH, CDR2 LQKENI, per germline. CDR3 protein: CASSPRTGGSYEQYF. The DNA of the CDR3 is TGTGCCAGCTCACCACGGACAGGGGGCTCCTACGAGCAGTACTTC.

This clone came up many times. The J gene is TRBJ1-1, the V gene TRBV7-9; no firm D call. Germline CDR1 SEHNR, CDR2 FQNEAQ (reference sequence). CDR3 size: 14 residues. V lost 5 bases, J lost 2 bases, and 12 bases lay in between. CDR3 in amino acids: CASSRDSPNTEAFF. CDR3 bases: TGTGCCAGCAGCCGAGACTCCCCAAACACTGAAGCTTTCTTT.

The chain uses TRBV29-1 and TRBJ2-4, with unresolved D. The CDR3 is made up of 10 amino acids. Germline-derived CDR1 and CDR2 are SQVTM and ANQGSEA. The V gene lost 6 bases and the J gene lost 10 bases, with 10 bases spanning the gap. Here the CDR3 DNA reads TGCAGCGTGCCCCCAGTGATTCAGTACTTC. Amino acid sequence: CSVPPVIQYF.